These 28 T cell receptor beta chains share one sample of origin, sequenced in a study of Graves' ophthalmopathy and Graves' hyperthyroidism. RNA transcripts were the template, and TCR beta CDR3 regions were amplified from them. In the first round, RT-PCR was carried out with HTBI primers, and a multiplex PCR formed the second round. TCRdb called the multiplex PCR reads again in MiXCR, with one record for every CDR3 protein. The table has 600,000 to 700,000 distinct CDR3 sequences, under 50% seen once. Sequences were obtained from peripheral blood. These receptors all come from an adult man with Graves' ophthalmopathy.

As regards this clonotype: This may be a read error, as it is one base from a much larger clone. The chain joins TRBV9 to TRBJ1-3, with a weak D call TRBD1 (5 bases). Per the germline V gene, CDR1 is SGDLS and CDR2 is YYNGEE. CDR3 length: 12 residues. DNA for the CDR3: TGTGCCAGCAGCCCTAGGGGAAACACCATGTATTTT. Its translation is CASSPRGNTMYF.

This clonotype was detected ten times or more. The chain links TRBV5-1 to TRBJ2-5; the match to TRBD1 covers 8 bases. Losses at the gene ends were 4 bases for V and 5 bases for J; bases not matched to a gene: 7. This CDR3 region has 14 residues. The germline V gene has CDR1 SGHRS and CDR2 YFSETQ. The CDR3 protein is CASSVDRVEETQYF. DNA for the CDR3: TGCGCCAGCAGCGTGGACAGGGTTGAGGAGACCCAGTACTTC.

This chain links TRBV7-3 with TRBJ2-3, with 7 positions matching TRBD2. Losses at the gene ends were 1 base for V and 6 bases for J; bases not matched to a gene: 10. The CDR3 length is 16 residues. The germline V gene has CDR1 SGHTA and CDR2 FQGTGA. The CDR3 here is CASSLMGGGPSDTQYF. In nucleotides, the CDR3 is TGTGCCAGCAGCTTAATGGGGGGAGGGCCGTCGGATACGCAGTATTTT. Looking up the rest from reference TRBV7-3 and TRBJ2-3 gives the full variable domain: GAGVSQTPSNKVTEKGKYVELRCDPISGHTALYWYRQSLGQGPEFLIYFQGTGAADDSGLPNDRFFAVRPEGSVSTLKIQRTERGDSAVYLCASSLMGGGPSDTQYFGPGTRLTVL.

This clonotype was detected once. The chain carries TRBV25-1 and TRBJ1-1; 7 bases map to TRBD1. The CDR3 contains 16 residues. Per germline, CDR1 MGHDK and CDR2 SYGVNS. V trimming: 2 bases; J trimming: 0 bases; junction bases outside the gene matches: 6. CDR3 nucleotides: TGTGCCAGCAGTGAAGCCCCGGGACAGATGAACACTGAAGCTTTCTTT. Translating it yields CASSEAPGQMNTEAFF.

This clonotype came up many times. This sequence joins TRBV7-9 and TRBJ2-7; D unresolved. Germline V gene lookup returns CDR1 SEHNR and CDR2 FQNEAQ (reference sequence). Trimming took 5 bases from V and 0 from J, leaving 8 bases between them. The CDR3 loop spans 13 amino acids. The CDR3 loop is CASSPLNSYEQYF. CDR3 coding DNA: TGTGCCAGCAGCCCGTTGAACTCCTACGAGCAGTACTTC.

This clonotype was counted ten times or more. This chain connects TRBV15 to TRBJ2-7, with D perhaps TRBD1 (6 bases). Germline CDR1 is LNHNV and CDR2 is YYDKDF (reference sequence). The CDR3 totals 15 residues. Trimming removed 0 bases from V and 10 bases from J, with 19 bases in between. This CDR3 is CATSRDRVQGLEQYF. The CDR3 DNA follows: TGTGCCACCAGCAGAGATCGGGTACAGGGTCTGGAACAGTACTTC.

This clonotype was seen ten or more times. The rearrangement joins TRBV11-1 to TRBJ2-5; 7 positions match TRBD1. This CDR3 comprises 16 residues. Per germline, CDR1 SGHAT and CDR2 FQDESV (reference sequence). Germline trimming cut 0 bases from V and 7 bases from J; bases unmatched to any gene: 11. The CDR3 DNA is TGTGCCAGCAGCTTAGCAACTAGGGGACAGTTCGGGACCCAGTACTTC. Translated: CASSLATRGQFGTQYF.

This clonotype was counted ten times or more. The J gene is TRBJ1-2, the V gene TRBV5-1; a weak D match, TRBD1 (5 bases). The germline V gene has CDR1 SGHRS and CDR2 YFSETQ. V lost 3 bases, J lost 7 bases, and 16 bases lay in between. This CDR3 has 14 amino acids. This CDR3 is CASSSGRAGFGYTF. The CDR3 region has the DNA TGCGCCAGCAGCTCGGGACGGGCCGGCTTTGGCTACACCTTC.

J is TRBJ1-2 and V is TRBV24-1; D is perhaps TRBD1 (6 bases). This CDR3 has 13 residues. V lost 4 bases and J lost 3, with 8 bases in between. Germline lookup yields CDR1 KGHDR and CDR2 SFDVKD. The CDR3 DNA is TGTGCCACCAGTGACGGGACATACTATGGCTACACCTTC. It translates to CATSDGTYYGYTF.

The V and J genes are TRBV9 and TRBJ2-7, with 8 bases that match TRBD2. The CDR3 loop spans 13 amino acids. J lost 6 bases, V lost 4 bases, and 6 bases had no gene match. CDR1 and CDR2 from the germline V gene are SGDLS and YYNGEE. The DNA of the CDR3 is TGTGCCAGCAGCCCGGGACTAGGCTGCGAGCAGTACTTC. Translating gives CASSPGLGCEQYF.

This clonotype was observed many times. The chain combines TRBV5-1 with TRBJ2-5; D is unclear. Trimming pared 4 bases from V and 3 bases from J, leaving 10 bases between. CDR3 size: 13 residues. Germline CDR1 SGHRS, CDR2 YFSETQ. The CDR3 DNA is TGCGCCAGCAGCCCGTTTAACAAAGAGACCCAGTACTTC. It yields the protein CASSPFNKETQYF. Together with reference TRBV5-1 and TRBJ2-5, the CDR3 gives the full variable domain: KAGVTQTPRYLIKTRGQQVTLSCSPISGHRSVSWYQQTPGQGLQFLFEYFSETQRNKGNFPGRFSGRQFSNSRSEMNVSTLELGDSALYLCASSPFNKETQYFGPGTRLLVL.

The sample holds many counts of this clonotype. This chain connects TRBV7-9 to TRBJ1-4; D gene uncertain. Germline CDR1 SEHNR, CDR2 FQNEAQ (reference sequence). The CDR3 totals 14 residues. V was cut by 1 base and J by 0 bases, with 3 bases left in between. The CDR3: CASSLGPTNEKLFF. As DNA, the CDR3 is TGTGCCAGCAGCTTAGGCCCAACTAATGAAAAACTGTTTTTT.

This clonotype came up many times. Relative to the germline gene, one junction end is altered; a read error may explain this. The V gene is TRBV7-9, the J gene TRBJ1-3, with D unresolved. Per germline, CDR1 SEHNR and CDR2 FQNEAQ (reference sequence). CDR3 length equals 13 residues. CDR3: CASSLGPGNTIYF. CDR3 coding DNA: TGTGCTAGCAGCTTAGGTCCCGGAAACACCATATATTTT.

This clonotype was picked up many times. CDR3 loop: CASSQNTLNYEQYF. The CDR3 bases are TGTGCCAGCAGCCAAAATACTCTTAACTACGAGCAGTACTTC. The V call is TRBV14, the J call TRBJ2-7, with unresolved D. Per germline, CDR1 SGHDN and CDR2 FVKESK. V dropped 2 bases and J dropped 3 bases, with 11 bases sitting between them. There are 14 residues in the CDR3.

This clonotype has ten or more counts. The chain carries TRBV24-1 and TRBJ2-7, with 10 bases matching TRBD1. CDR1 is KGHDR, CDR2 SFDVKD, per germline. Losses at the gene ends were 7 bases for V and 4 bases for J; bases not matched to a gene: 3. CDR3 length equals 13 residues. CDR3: CATSGDRGYEQYF. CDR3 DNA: TGTGCCACCAGCGGGGACAGGGGTTACGAGCAGTACTTC.

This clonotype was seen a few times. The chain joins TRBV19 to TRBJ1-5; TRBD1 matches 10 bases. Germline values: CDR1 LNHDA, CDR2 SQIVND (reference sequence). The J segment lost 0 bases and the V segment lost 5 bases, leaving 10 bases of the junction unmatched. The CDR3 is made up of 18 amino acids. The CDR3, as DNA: TGTGCCAGTAGTCCCACCGGGACAGGGGTATATAGCAATCAGCCCCAGCATTTT. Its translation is CASSPTGTGVYSNQPQHF.

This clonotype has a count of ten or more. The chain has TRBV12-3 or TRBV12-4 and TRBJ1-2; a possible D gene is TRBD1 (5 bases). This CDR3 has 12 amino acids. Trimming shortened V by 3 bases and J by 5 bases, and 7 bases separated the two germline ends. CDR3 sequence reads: CASSFDRYGYTF. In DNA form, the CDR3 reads TGTGCCAGCAGTTTTGACAGATATGGCTACACCTTC.

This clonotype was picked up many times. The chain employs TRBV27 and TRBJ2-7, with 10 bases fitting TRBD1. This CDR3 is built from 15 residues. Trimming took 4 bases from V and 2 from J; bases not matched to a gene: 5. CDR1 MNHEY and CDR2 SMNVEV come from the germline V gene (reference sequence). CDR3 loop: CASSWAGTGAYEQYF. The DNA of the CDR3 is TGTGCCAGCAGTTGGGCCGGGACAGGGGCCTACGAGCAGTACTTC.

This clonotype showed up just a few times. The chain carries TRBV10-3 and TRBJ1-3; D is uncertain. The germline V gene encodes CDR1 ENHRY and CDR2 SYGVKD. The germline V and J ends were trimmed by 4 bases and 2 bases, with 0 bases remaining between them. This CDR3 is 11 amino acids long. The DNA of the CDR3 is TGTGCCATCAGTGCTGGAAACACCATATATTTT. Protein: CAISAGNTIYF.

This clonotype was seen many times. CDR3 sequence (DNA): TGTGCCATCAGCCCCGGGACAGGGACCTACTTC. Translation gives CAISPGTGTYF. The J gene is TRBJ2-7, the V gene TRBV10-3; TRBD1 matches at 9 bases. This CDR3 contains 11 residues. The germline V gene has CDR1 ENHRY and CDR2 SYGVKD. V gave up 6 bases and J gave up 13 bases; unmatched junction bases: 7.

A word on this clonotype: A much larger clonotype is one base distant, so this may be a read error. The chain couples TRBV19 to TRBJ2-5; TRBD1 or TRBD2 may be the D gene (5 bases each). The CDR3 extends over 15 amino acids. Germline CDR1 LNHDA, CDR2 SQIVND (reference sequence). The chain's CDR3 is CASSSGVTGQGTQYF. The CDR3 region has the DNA TGTGCCAGCAGCTCTGGGGTCACGGGGCAAGGGACCCAGTACTTC.

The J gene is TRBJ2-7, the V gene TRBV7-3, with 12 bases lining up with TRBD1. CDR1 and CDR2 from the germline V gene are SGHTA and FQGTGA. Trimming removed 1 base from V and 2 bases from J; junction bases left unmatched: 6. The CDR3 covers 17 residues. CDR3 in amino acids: CASSLMGQGAPPYEQYF. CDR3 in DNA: TGTGCCAGCAGCTTAATGGGACAGGGGGCGCCTCCCTACGAGCAGTACTTC.

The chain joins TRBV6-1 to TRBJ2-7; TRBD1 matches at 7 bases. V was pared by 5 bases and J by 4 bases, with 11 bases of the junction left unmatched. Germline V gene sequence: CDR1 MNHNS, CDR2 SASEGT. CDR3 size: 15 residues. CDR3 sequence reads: CASSTRQGWNYEQYF. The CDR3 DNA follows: TGTGCCAGCAGTACAAGACAGGGTTGGAATTACGAGCAGTACTTC.

Here the CDR3 reads CASSYSRGGTYEQYF. The CDR3 DNA reads TGTGCCAGCAGTTACTCGAGAGGTGGGACCTACGAGCAGTACTTC. V is TRBV6-1 and J is TRBJ2-7; D is unclear. In germline, CDR1 is MNHNS, CDR2 SASEGT. The CDR3 sequence is 15 residues long. V was shortened by 5 bases and J by 2 bases, with 16 bases between the two germline ends.

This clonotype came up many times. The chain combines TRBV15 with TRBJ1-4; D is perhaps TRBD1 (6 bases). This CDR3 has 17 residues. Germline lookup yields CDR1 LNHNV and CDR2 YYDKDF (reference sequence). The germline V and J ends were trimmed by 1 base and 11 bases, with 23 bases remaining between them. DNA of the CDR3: TGTGCCACCAGCAGAGCTACCGTCCGGGACATAACGGTGAAACTGTTTTTT. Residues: CATSRATVRDITVKLFF.

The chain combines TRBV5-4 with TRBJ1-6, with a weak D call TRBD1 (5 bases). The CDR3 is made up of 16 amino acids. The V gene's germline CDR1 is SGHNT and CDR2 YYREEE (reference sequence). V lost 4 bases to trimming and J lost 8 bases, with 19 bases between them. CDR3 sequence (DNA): TGTGCCAGCAGCCATCCGACCGGGGGTGTTCATTCACCCCTCCACTTT. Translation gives CASSHPTGGVHSPLHF.

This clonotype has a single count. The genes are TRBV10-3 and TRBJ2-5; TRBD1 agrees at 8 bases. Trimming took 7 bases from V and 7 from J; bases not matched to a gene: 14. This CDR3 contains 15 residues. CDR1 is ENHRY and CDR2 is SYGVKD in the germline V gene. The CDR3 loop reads CAIKQETGADGTQYF. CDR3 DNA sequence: TGTGCCATCAAACAGGAGACAGGGGCTGATGGGACCCAGTACTTC.

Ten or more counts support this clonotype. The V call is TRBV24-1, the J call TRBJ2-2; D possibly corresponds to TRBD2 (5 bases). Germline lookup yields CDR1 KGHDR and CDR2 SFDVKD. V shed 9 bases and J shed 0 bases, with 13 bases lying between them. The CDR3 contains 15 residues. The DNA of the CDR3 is TGTGCCACCCCGGTTCGGGGTGCGAACACCGGGGAGCTGTTTTTT. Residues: CATPVRGANTGELFF.